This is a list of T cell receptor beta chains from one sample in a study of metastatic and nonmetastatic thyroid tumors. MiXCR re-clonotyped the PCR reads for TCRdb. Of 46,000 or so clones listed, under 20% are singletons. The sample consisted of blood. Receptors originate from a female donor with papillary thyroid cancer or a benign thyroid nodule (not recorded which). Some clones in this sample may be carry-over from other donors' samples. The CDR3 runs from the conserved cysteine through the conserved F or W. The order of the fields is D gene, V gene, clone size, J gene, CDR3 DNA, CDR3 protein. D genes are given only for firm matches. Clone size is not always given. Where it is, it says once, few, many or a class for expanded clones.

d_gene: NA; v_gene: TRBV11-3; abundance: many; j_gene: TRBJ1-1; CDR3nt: TGTGCCAGCAGCTCGCGTGGGGCGGGCACTGAAGCTTTCTTT; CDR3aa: CASSSRGAGTEAFF
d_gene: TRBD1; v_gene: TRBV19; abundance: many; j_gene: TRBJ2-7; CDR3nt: TGTGCCAGTACCGGGACAGCCGGTGGCGAGCAGTACTTC; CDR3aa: CASTGTAGGEQYF
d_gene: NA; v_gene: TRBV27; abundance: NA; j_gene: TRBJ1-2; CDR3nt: TGTGCCAGCAGTCCCCTCTTTAAGATCCTTGGAGGTAACTATTTCTACACCTTC; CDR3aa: CASSPLFKILGGNYFYTF
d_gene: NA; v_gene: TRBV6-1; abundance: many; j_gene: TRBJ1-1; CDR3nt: TGTGCCAGCATTAGGGAGGGTGGGAACACTGAAGCTTTCTTT; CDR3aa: CASIREGGNTEAFF
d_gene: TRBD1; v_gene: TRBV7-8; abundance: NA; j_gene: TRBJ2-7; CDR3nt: TGTGCCAGCAGCGCGTTGACAGGGGGACCCTACGAGCAGTACTTC; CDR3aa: CASSALTGGPYEQYF
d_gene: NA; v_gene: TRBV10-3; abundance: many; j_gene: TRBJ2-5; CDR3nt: TGTGCCATCAGCCCCGGGACCGTCGAAGAGACCCAGTACTTC; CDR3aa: CAISPGTVEETQYF
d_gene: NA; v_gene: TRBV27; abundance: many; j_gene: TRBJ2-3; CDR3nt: TGTGCCAGCAGTAGCGCTAACACAGATACGCAGTATTTT; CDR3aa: CASSSANTDTQYF
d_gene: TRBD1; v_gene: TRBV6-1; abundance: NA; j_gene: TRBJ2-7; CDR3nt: TGTGCCAGCAGCTCTCCTACAGGGGTTAATTACTACGAGCAGTACTTC; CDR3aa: CASSSPTGVNYYEQYF
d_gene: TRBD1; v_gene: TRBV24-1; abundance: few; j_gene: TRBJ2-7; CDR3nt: TGTGCCACCAGTTTACCGGGACAGGGGACCTACGAGCAGTACTTC; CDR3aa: CATSLPGQGTYEQYF
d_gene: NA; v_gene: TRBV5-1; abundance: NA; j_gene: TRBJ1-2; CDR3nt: TGCGCCAGCAGCTCATCGGAGGAGGGACTTAACTATGGCTACACCTTC; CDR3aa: CASSSSEEGLNYGYTF
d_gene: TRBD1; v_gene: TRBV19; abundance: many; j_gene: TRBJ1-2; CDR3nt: TGTGCCGGTAGTGTCCGGGACAGCTTTGGCTACACCTTC; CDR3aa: CAGSVRDSFGYTF
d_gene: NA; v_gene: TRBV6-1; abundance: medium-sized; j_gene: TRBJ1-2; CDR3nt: TGTGCCAGCAGTGAAAGGGTGGGGGGTCGGATTAACTATGGCTACACCTTC; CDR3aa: CASSERVGGRINYGYTF
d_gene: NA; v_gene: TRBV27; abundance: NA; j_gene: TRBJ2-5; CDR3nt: TGTGCCAGCAGACTTAGCTGGAGGCCAGAGACCCAGTACTTC; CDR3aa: CASRLSWRPETQYF
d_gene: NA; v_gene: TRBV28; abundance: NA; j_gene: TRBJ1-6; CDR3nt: TGTGCCAGCACACATCAGGGAGGTAATTCACCCCTCCACTTT; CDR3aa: CASTHQGGNSPLHF
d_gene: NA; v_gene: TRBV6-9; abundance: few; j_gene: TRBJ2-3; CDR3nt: TGCGCCAGCAGTGATGGAGATACGCAGTATTTT; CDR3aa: CASSDGDTQYF
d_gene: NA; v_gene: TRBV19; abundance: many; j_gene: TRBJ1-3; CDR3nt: TGTGCCAGTAGTATATTTGCTGGGGGAAACACCATATATTTT; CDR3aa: CASSIFAGGNTIYF